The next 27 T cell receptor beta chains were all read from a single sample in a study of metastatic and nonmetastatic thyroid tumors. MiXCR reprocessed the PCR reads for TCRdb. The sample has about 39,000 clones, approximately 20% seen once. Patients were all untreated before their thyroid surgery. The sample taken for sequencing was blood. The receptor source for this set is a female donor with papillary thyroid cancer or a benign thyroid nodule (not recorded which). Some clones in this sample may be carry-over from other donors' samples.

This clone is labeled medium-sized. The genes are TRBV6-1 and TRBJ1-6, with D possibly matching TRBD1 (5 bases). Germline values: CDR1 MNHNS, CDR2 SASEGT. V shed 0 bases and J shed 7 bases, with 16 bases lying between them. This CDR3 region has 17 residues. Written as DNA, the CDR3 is TGTGCCAGCAGTGAAGCGCTTCGAGGGGCAGAAAATTCACCCCTCCACTTT. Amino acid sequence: CASSEALRGAENSPLHF.

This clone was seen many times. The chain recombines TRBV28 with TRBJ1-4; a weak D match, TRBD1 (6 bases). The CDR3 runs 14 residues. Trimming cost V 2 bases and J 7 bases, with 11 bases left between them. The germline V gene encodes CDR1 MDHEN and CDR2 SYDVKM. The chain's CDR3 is CASSLGGTSEKLFF. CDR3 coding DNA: TGTGCCAGCAGTTTAGGCGGGACATCTGAAAAACTGTTTTTT.

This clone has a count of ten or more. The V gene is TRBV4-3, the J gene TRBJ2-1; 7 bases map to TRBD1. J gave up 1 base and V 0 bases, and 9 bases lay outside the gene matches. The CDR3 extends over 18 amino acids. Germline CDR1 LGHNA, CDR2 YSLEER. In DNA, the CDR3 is TGCGCCAGCAGCCAAGACCCGACAGGGTGGGGGTCCTACAATGAGCAGTTCTTC. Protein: CASSQDPTGWGSYNEQFF.

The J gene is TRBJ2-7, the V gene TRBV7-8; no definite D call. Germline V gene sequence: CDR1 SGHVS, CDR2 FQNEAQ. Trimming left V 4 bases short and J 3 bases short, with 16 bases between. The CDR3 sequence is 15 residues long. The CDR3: CASSSGRTSYYEQYF. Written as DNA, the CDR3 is TGTGCCAGCAGCTCGGGCCGCACCTCTTACTACGAGCAGTACTTC. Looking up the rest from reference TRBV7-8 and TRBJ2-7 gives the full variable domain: GAGVSQSPRYKVAKRGQDVALRCDPISGHVSLFWYQQALGQGPEFLTYFQNEAQLDKSGLPSDRFFAERPEGSVSTLKIQRTQQEDSAVYLCASSSGRTSYYEQYFGPGTRLTVT.

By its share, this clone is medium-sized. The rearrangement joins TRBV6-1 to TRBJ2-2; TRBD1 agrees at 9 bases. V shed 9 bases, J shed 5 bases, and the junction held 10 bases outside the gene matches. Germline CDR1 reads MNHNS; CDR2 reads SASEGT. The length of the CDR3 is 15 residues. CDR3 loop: CASRSGQGDTGELFF. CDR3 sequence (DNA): TGTGCCAGTCGTTCGGGACAGGGTGATACCGGGGAGCTGTTTTTT.

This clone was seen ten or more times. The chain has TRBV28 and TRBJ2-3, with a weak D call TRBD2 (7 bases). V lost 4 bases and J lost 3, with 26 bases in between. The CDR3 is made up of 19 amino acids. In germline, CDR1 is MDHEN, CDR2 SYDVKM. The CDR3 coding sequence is TGTGCCAGCAGTTCATTATCCCTCCTAGGGGGGGAAGGTACAGATACGCAGTATTTT. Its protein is CASSSLSLLGGEGTDTQYF.

The CDR3 region is CASSQRPGQGLTDTQYF. The CDR3 DNA reads as TGTGCCAGCAGCCAACGGCCGGGACAGGGTTTGACAGATACGCAGTATTTT. This sequence joins TRBV3-1 and TRBJ2-3; 9 nucleotides line up with TRBD1. Germline V gene sequence: CDR1 LGHDT, CDR2 YNNKEL (reference sequence). The V gene end was trimmed by 2 bases and the J gene end by 3 bases; junction bases not matched to a gene: 9. The CDR3 totals 17 residues.

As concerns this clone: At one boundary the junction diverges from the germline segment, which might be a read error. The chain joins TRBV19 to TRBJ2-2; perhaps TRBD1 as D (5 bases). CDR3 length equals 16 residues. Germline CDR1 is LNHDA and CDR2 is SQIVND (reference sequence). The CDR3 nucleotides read TGTGCAAGTACACAGTCAGGGTTTACGAACACCGGGGAGCTGTTTTTT. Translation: CASTQSGFTNTGELFF.

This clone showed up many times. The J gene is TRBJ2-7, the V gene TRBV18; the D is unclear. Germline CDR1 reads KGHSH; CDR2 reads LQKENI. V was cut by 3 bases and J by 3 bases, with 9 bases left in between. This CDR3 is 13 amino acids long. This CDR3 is CASSPADVYEQYF. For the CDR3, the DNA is TGTGCCAGCTCACCGGCGGACGTCTACGAGCAGTACTTC.

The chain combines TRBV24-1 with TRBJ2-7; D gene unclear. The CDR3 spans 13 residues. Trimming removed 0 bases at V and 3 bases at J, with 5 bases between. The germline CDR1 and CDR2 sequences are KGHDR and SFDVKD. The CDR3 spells CATSDLHSYEQYF. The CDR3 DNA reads TGTGCCACCAGTGATTTGCACAGCTACGAGCAGTACTTC.

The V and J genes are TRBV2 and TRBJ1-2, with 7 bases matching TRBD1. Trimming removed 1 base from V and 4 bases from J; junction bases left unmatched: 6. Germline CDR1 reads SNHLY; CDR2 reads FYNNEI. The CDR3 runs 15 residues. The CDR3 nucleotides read TGTGCCAGCAGTGAAGTGGACAGGAAACTCTATGGCTACACCTTC. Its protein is CASSEVDRKLYGYTF.

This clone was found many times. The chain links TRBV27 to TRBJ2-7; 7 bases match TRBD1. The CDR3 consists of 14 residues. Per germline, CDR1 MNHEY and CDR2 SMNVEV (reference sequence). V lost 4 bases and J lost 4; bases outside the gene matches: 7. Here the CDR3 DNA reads TGTGCCAGCAGTTCCGGGACAGACTCTTACGAGCAGTACTTC. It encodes CASSSGTDSYEQYF.

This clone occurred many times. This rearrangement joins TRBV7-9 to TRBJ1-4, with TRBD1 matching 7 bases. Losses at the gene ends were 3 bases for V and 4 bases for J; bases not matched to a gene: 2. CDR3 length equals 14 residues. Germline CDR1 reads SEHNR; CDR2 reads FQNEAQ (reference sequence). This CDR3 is CASSLGQINEKLFF. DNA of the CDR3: TGTGCCAGCAGCTTGGGACAGATTAATGAAAAACTGTTTTTT. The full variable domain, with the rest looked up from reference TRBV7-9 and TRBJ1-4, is DTGVSQNPRHKITKRGQNVTFRCDPISEHNRLYWYRQTLGQGPEFLTYFQNEAQLEKSRLLSDRFSAERPKGSFSTLEIQRTEQGDSAMYLCASSLGQINEKLFFGSGTQLSVL.

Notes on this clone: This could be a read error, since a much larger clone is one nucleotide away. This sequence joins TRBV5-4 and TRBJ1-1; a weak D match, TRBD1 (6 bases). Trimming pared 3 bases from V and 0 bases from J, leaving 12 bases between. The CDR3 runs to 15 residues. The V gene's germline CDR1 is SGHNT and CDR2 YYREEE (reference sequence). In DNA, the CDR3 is TGTGCCAGCAGCTCCGGGGGCACTATGAACACTGAAGCTTTCTTT. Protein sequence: CASSSGGTMNTEAFF.

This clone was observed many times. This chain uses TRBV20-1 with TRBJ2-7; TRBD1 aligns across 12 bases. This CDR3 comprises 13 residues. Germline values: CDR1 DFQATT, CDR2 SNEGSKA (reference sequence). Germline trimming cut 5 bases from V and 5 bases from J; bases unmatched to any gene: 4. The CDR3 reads CSAGDRGLDEQYF. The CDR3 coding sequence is TGCAGTGCTGGGGACAGGGGGCTCGACGAGCAGTACTTC.

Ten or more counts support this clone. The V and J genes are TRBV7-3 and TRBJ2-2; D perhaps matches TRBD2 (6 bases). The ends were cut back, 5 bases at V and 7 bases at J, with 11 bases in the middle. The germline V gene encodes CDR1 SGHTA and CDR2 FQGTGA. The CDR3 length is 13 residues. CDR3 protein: CASSPLRDGELFF. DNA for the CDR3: TGTGCCAGCAGCCCATTGCGGGACGGGGAGCTGTTTTTT. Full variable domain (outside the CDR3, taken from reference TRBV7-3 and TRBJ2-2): GAGVSQTPSNKVTEKGKYVELRCDPISGHTALYWYRQSLGQGPEFLIYFQGTGAADDSGLPNDRFFAVRPEGSVSTLKIQRTERGDSAVYLCASSPLRDGELFFGEGSRLTVL.

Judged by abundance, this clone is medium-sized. The CDR3 coding sequence is TGTGCCAGCAGTGTCAATGTTGGTGGCTCCTACGAGCAGTACTTC. Protein sequence: CASSVNVGGSYEQYF. V is TRBV6-1 and J is TRBJ2-7, with D hard to call. Trimming took off 4 bases at V and 0 bases at J, with 13 bases between the two ends. The germline CDR1 and CDR2 sequences are MNHNS and SASEGT. The CDR3 extends over 15 amino acids.

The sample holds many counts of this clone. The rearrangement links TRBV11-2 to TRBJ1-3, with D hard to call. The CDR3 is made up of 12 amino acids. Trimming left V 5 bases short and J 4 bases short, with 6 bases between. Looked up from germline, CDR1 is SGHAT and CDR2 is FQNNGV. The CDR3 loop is CASSPTGNTIYF. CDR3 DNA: TGTGCCAGCAGCCCGACAGGAAACACCATATATTTT.

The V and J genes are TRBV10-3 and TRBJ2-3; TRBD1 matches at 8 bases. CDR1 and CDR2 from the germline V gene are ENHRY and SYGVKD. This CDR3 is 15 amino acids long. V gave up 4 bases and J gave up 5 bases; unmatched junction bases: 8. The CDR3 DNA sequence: TGTGCCATCAGTGGACCACAGGGGGACGAAGATACGCAGTATTTT. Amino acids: CAISGPQGDEDTQYF.

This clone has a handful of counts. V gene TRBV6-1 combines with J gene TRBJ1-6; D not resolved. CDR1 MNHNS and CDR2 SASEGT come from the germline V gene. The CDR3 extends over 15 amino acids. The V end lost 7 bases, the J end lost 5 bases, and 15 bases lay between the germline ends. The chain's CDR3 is CASTPWEGDNSPLHF. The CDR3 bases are TGTGCCAGCACACCCTGGGAGGGCGATAATTCACCCCTCCACTTT.

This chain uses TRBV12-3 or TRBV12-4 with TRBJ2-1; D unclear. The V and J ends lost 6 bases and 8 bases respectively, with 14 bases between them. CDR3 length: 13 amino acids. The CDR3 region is CASRLVLGDEQFF. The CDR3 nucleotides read TGTGCCAGCAGGCTCGTACTGGGCGATGAGCAGTTCTTC.

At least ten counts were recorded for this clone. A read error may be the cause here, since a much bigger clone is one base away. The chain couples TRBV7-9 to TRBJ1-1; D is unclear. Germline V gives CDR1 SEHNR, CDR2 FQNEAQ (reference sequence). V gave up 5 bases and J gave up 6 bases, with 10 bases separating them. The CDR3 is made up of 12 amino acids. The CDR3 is CASSLLDAEAFF. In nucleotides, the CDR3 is TGTGCCAGCAGCCTTCTAGACGCTGAAGCTTTCTTT.

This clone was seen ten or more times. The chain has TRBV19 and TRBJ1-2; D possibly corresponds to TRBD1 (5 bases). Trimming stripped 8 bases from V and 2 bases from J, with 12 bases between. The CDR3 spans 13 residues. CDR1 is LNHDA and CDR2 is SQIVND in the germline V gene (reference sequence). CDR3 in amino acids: CASQRGPNYGYTF. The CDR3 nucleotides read TGTGCCAGTCAGCGGGGACCGAACTATGGCTACACCTTC.

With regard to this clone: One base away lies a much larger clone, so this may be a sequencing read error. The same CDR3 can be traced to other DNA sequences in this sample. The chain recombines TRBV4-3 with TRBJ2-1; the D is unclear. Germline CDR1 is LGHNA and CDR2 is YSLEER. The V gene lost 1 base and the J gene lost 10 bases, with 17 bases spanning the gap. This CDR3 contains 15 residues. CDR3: CASSQVRSRSNEQFF. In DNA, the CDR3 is TGCGCCAGCAGCCAAGTGAGAAGCAGAAGCAACGAGCAGTTCTTC.

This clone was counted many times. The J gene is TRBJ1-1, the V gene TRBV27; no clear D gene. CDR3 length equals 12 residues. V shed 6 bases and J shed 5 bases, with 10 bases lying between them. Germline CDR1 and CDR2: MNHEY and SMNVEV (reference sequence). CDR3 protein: CASRRLGTEAFF. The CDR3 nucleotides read TGTGCCAGCAGACGCCTAGGGACTGAAGCTTTCTTT.

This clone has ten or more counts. The CDR3 protein is CASSSSGLAGPNEQFF. CDR3 nucleotide sequence: TGTGCCAGCAGTTCCTCGGGACTAGCGGGACCCAATGAGCAGTTCTTC. The V and J genes are TRBV28 and TRBJ2-1; 13 bases agree with TRBD2. V lost 4 bases and J lost 6; bases outside the gene matches: 6. The CDR3 has 16 residues. Germline-derived CDR1 and CDR2 are MDHEN and SYDVKM.

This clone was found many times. The DNA for the CDR3 is TGTGCCAGCAGCTTAAGGGACAGCACAGATACGCAGTATTTT. Translation gives CASSLRDSTDTQYF. This rearrangement joins TRBV11-2 to TRBJ2-3; D is perhaps TRBD1 or TRBD2 (5 bases each). The length of the CDR3 is 14 residues. Trimming took 2 bases from V and 0 from J, leaving 6 bases between them. Per the germline V gene, CDR1 is SGHAT and CDR2 is FQNNGV.